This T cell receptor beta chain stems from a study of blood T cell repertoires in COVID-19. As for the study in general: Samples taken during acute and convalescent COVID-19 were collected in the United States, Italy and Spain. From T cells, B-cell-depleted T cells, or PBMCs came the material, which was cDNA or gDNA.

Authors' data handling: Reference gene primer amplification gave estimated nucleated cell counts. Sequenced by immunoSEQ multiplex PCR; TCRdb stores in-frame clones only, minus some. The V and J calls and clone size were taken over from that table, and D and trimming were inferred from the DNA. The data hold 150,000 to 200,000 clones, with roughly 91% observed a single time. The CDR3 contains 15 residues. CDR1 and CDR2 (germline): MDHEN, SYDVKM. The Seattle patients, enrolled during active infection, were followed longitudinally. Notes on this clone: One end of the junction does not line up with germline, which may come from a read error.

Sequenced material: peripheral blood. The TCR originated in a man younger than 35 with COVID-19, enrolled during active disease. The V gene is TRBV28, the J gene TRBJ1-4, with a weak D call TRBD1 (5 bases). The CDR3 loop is CASSFSAREGAKLLF. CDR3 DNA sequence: TGTGCCAGCAGTTTTTCCGCCAGGGAAGGCGCCAAACTGCTTTTT.